This is a list of T cell receptor beta chains from one sample in a study of T cells after yellow fever vaccination. TCRdb processed the 5' RACE reads anew with MiXCR; each CDR3 protein has one entry. The profile shows 300,000 to 400,000 distinct CDR3 sequences, almost 4% of them singletons. Here the sequenced sample was PBMCs, taken 5 days after the yellow fever booster vaccination. The receptors come from a man younger than 30 who received the YFV17D yellow fever vaccine. Both conserved end residues are part of each CDR3.

J: TRBJ2-3
V: TRBV4-3
CDR3: CASSQDFGDSTDTQYF

J: TRBJ2-3
V: TRBV7-2
CDR3: CASSLLAGESQYF

J: TRBJ1-4
V: TRBV9
CDR3: CASSVGVSGEKLFF

J: TRBJ1-4
V: TRBV27
CDR3: CASSLMWGVAEKLFF

J: TRBJ2-7
V: TRBV6-7
CDR3: CASNRSGLAGVGDHYEQYF

J: TRBJ2-7
V: TRBV7-3
CDR3: CARSSGTSGQRYF

J: TRBJ2-3
V: TRBV3-1
CDR3: CASSQRDFSDTQYF

J: TRBJ1-6
V: TRBV12-3/TRBV12-4
CDR3: CASSPQTVSPLHF

J: TRBJ1-4
V: TRBV7-9
CDR3: CASSRPLGATNEKLFF

J: TRBJ1-1
V: TRBV7-6
CDR3: CASSLGREANTEAFF

J: TRBJ1-1
V: TRBV5-1
CDR3: CASSLQGSDTEAFF

J: TRBJ1-2
V: TRBV30
CDR3: CAWSVSTYSYTF

J: TRBJ1-2
V: TRBV27
CDR3: CASSPNNAGYTF

J: TRBJ2-2
V: TRBV12-3/TRBV12-4
CDR3: CASSLKGAGELFF

J: TRBJ2-7
V: TRBV21-1
CDR3: CASSNGRIYEQYF

J: TRBJ2-7
V: TRBV25-1
CDR3: CASRGGAEQYF

J: TRBJ1-2
V: TRBV5-5
CDR3: CASSLGAQGQGKNYGYTF

J: TRBJ1-5
V: TRBV20-1
CDR3: CSAPRTGGNRDQPQHF

J: TRBJ1-2
V: TRBV28
CDR3: CASSLWPSGLDYGYTF

J: TRBJ2-7
V: TRBV3-1
CDR3: CASSPRGAEQYF

J: TRBJ1-5
V: TRBV6-2/TRBV6-3
CDR3: CASSYVQASNQPQHF

J: TRBJ1-6
V: TRBV3-1
CDR3: CASSKTGSLHF

J: TRBJ1-2
V: TRBV5-1
CDR3: CASSLGQGDGYTF

J: TRBJ2-3
V: TRBV5-1
CDR3: CASSLWTGGADTQYF

J: TRBJ2-2
V: TRBV6-2/TRBV6-3
CDR3: CASRSREWTGELFF

J: TRBJ2-1
V: TRBV20-1
CDR3: CSARNPTGATYNEQFF